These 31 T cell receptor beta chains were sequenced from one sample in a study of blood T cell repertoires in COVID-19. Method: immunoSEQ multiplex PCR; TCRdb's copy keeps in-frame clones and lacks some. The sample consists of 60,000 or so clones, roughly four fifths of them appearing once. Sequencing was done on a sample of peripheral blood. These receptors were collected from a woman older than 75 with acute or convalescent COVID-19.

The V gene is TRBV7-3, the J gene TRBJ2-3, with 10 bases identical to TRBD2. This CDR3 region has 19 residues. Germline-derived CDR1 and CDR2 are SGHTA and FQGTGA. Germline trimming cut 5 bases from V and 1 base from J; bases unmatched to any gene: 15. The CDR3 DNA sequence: TGTGCCAGCAGCCTCAGGGGAGCGGGAGGGCCCGGGGGCACAGATACGCAGTATTTT. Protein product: CASSLRGAGGPGGTDTQYF.

The CDR3 DNA is TGTGCCAGCAGCTTAGGCCACCTAGCGGGAGGCCGGTTCTTC. Encoded protein: CASSLGHLAGGRFF. The V call is TRBV7-2, the J call TRBJ2-1; 11 bases are shared with TRBD2. V was pared by 1 base and J by 15 bases, with 8 bases of the junction left unmatched. Germline V gene data show CDR1 as SGHTA and CDR2 as FQGNSA. The CDR3 sequence is 14 residues long.

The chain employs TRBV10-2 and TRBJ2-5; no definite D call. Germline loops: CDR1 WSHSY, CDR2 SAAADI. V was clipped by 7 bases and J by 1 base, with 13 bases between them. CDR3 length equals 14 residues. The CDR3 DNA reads TGCGCCAGCAAAACGCCCGGCGGCCAAGAGACCCAGTACTTC. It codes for CASKTPGGQETQYF.

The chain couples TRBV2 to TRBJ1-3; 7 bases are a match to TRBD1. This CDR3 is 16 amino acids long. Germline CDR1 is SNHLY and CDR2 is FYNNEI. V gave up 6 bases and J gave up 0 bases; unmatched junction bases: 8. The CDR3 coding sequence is TGTGCCAGCAGCCGGGACAGCCTTAACTCTGGAAACACCATATATTTT. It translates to CASSRDSLNSGNTIYF.

DNA of the CDR3: TGTGCCAGCTCACCCCTCAGCGGGACTAGCGGTGGTGGGGCCTACGAGCAGTACTTC. It encodes CASSPLSGTSGGGAYEQYF. This chain links TRBV18 with TRBJ2-7; 11 bases match TRBD2. Germline V gene data show CDR1 as KGHSH and CDR2 as LQKENI. The CDR3 runs 19 residues. V lost 3 bases and J lost 2; bases outside the gene matches: 15.

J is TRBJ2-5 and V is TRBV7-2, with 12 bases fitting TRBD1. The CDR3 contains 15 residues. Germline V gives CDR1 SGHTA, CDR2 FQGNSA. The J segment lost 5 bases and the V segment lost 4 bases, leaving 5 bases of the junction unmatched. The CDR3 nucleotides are TGTGCCAGCAGCTCGGGACAGGGGGCGCCTGAGACCCAGTACTTC. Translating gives CASSSGQGAPETQYF.

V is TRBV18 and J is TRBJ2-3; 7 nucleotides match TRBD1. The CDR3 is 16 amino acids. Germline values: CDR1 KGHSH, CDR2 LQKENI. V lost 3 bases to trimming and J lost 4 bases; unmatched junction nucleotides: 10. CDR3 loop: CASSPANRGSSDTQYF. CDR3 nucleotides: TGTGCCAGCTCACCCGCGAACAGGGGTTCTTCAGATACGCAGTATTTT.

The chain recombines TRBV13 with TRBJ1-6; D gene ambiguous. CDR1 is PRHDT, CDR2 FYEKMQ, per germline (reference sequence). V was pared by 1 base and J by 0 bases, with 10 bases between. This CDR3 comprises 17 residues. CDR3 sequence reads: CASSLAQDSSYNSPLHF. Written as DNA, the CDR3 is TGTGCCAGCAGCTTAGCGCAGGATAGCTCCTATAATTCACCCCTCCACTTT.

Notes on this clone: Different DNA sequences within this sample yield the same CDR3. CDR3 bases: TGTGCCAGCAGCTTAAACAGAAACACTGAAGCTTTCTTT. Translated, it gives CASSLNRNTEAFF. The V call is TRBV7-9, the J call TRBJ1-1; no reliable D call. V dropped 2 bases and J dropped 2 bases, with 6 bases sitting between them. Germline V gives CDR1 SEHNR, CDR2 FQNEAQ (reference sequence). The length of the CDR3 is 13 residues.

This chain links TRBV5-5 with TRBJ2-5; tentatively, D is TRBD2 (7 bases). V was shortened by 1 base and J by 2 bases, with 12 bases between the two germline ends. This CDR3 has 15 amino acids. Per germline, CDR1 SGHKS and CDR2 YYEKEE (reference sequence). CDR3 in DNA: TGTGCCAGCAGCTTGTTAGGGGGGGCACAAGAGACCCAGTACTTC. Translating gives CASSLLGGAQETQYF.

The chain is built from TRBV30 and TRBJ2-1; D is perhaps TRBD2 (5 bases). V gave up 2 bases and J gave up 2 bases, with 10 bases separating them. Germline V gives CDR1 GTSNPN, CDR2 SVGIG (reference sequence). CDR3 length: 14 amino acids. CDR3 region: CAWSLGSAYNEQFF. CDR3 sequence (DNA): TGTGCCTGGAGTCTAGGTAGCGCCTACAATGAGCAGTTCTTC.

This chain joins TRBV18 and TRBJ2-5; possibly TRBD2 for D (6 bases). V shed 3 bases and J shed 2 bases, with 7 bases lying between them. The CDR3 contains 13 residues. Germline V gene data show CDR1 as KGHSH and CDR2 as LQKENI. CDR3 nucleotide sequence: TGTGCCAGCTCACCCGGGGGTCAAGAGACCCAGTACTTC. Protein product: CASSPGGQETQYF.

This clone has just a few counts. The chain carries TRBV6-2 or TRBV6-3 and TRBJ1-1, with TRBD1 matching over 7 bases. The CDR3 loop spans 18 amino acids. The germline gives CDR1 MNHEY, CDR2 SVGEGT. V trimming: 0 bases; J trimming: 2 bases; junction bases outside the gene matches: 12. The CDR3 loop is CASSYSDGRDSLNTEAFF. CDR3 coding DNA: TGTGCCAGCAGTTACTCGGATGGAAGGGACAGCCTCAACACTGAAGCTTTCTTT.

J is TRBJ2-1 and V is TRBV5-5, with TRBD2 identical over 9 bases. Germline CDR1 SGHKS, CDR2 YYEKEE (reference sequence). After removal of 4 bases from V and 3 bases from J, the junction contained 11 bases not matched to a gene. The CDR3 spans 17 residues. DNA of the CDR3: TGTGCCAGCAGCCCTGAGGCTAGCGGGAATCTCTACAATGAGCAGTTCTTC. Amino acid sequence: CASSPEASGNLYNEQFF.

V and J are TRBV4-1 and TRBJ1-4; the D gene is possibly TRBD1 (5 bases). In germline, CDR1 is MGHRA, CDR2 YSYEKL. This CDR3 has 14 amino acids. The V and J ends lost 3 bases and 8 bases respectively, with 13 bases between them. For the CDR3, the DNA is TGCGCCAGCAGCCAGAGGCAGGGCCGCGAAAAACTGTTTTTT. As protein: CASSQRQGREKLFF.

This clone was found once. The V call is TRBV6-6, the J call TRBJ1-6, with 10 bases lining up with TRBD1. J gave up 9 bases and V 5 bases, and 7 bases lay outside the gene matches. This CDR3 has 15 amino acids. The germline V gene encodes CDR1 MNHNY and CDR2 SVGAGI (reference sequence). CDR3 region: CASSMDRGSTSPLHF. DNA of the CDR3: TGTGCCAGCAGTATGGACAGGGGGTCTACTTCACCCCTCCACTTT.

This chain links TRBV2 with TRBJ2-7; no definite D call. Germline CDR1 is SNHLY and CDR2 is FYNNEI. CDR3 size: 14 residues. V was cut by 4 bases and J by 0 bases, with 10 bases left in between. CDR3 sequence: CASSADTHSYEQYF. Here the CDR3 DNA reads TGTGCCAGCAGTGCCGACACCCACTCCTACGAGCAGTACTTC.

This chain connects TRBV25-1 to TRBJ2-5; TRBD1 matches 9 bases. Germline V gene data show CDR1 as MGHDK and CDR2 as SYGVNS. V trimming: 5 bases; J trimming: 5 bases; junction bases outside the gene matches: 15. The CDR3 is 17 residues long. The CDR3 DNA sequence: TGTGCCAGCAGTCCACCCCCGGGACAGGGTGGGTTGGAGACCCAGTACTTC. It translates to CASSPPPGQGGLETQYF. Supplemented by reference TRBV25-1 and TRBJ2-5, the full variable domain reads EADIYQTPRYLVIGTGKKITLECSQTMGHDKMYWYQQDPGMELHLIHYSYGVNSTEKGDLSSESTVSRIRTEHFPLTLESARPSHTSQYLCASSPPPGQGGLETQYFGPGTRLLVL.

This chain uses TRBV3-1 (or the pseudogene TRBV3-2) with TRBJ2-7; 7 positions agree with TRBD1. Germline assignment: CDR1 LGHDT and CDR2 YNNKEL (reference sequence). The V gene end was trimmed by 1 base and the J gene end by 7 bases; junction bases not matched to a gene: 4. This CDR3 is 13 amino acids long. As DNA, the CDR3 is TGTGCCAGCAGCCAAGGACAGGGATTTGAGCAGTACTTC. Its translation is CASSQGQGFEQYF.

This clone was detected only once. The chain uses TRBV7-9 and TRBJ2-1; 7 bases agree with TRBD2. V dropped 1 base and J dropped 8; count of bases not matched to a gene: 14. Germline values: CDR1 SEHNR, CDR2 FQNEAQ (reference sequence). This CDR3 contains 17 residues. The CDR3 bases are TGTGCCAGCAGCTTAGGAGGAGGCGGGGCCCGGGAGGATGAGCAGTTCTTC. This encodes CASSLGGGGAREDEQFF.

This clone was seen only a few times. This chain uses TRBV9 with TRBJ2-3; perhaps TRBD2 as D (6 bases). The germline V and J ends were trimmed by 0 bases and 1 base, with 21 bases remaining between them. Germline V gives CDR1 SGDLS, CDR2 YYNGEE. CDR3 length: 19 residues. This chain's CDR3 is CASSVGDYGSLLRTDTQYF. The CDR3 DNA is TGTGCCAGCAGCGTAGGGGATTACGGGAGCCTACTTCGCACAGATACGCAGTATTTT.

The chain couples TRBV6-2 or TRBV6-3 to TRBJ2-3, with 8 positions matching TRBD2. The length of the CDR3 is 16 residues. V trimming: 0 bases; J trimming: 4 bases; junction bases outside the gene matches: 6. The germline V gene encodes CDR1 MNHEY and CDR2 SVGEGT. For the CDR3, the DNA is TGTGCCAGCAGTTACTCCGGGAGCGGGAGCCCAGATACGCAGTATTTT. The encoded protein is CASSYSGSGSPDTQYF.

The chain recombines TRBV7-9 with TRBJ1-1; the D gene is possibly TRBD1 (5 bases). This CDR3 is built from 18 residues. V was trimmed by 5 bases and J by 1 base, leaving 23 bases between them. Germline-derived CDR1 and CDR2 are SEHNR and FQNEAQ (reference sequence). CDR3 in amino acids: CASSPIGGRGVKNTEAFF. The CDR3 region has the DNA TGTGCCAGCAGCCCCATTGGGGGGAGGGGCGTAAAGAACACTGAAGCTTTCTTT.

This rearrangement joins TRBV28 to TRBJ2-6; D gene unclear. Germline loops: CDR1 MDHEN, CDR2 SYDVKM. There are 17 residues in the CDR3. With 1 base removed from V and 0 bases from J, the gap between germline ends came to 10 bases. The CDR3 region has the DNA TGTGCCAGCAGTTTATTCGCTCAGATCTCTGGGGCCAACGTCCTGACTTTC. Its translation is CASSLFAQISGANVLTF.

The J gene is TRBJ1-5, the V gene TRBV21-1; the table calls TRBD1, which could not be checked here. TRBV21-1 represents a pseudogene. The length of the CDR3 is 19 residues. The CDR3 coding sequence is TGTGCCAGCAGCAAGAAGCCGGGACAGGGGGACGAACCGGGCCAGCCCCAGCATTTT. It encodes CASSKKPGQGDEPGQPQHF.

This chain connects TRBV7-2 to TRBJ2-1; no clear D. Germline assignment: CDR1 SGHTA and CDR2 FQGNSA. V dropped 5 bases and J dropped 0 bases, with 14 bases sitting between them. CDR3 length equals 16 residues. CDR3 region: CASSRSGDLSYNEQFF. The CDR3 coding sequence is TGTGCCAGCAGCCGCTCCGGAGACCTCTCCTACAATGAGCAGTTCTTC.

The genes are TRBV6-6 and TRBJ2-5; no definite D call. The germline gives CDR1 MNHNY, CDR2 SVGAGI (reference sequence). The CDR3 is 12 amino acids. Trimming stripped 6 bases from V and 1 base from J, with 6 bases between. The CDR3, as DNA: TGTGCCAGCAGCACAGTCCAAGAGACCCAGTACTTC. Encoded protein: CASSTVQETQYF.

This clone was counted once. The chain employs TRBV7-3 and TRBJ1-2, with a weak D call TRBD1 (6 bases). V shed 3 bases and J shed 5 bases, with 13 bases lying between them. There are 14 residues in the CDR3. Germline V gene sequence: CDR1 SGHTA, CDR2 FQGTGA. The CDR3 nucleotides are TGTGCCAGCAGCTTGAGTGGGGGCGGGTATGGCTACACCTTC. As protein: CASSLSGGGYGYTF.

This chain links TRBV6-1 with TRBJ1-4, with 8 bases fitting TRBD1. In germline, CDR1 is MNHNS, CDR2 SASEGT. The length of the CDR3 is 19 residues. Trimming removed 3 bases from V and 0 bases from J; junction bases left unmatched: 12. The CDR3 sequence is CASSDPTGVNGATNEKLFF. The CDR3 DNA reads TGTGCCAGCAGTGACCCGACAGGGGTGAATGGTGCAACTAATGAAAAACTGTTTTTT.

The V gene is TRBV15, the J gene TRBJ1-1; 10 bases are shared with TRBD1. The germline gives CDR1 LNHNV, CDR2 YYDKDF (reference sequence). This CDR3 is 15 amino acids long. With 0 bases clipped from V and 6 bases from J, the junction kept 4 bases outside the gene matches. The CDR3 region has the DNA TGTGCCACCAGCAGAGAGACAGGGGGCTTGGCTGAAGCTTTCTTT. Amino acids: CATSRETGGLAEAFF. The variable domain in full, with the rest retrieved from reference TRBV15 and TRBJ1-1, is DAMVIQNPRYQVTQFGKPVTLSCSQTLNHNVMYWYQQKSSQAPKLLFHYYDKDFNNEADTPDNFQSRRPNTSFCFLDIRSPGLGDTAMYLCATSRETGGLAEAFFGQGTRLTVV.

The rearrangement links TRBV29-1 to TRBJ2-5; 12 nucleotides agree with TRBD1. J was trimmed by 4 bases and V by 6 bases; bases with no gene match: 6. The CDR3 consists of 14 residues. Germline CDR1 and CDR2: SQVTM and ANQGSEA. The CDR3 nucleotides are TGCAGCGTGGGGGACAGGGGGCGGGTAGAGACCCAGTACTTC. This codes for CSVGDRGRVETQYF.